A selection of T cell receptor beta chains follows, all from one sample in a study of T-cell reconstitution after alpha-beta-depleted transplantation in children. TCRdb independently ran MiXCR on the PCR reads; one entry per CDR3 protein. The sample carries about 980,000 distinct CDR3 sequences, about 29% recorded once. The material was PBMCs, mostly from graft donor cells, obtained 360 days after TCRalphabeta/CD19-depleted stem cell transplant. The receptors here all came from a boy in the first two years of life who had a stem cell transplant for SCID, so the T cells may come from the graft donor. The conserved cysteine and the conserved F or W are not part of the CDR3 here.

v_call: TRBV12-3/TRBV12-4; j_call: TRBJ1-2; cdr3_aa: ASSSRVPNYGYT
v_call: TRBV5-1; j_call: TRBJ2-3; cdr3_aa: ASSLRQGPDTQY
v_call: TRBV28; j_call: TRBJ2-1; cdr3_aa: ASSPYSSGGAYNEQF
v_call: TRBV7-8; j_call: TRBJ1-1; cdr3_aa: ASSAQEGYEAF
v_call: TRBV29-1; j_call: TRBJ2-7; cdr3_aa: SVVGQGTGINEQY
v_call: TRBV20-1; j_call: TRBJ2-1; cdr3_aa: SATTGVANEQF
v_call: TRBV20-1; j_call: TRBJ2-5; cdr3_aa: SASPGGAKTQY
v_call: TRBV7-8; j_call: TRBJ2-3; cdr3_aa: ASSLGLTADTDTQY
v_call: TRBV12-3/TRBV12-4; j_call: TRBJ2-6; cdr3_aa: ASSSHLSSGANVLT
v_call: TRBV12-3/TRBV12-4; j_call: TRBJ1-1; cdr3_aa: ASRIAGLNTEAF
v_call: TRBV20-1; j_call: TRBJ2-7; cdr3_aa: SALSRVFYEQY
v_call: TRBV29-1; j_call: TRBJ2-3; cdr3_aa: SVEDGRGGTDTQY
v_call: TRBV12-3/TRBV12-4; j_call: TRBJ1-5; cdr3_aa: ASSAYRDSNQPQH
v_call: TRBV5-1; j_call: TRBJ2-3; cdr3_aa: ASRFTDTPSTDTQY
v_call: TRBV5-1; j_call: TRBJ2-1; cdr3_aa: ASSLEGSFTSYNEQF
v_call: TRBV7-3; j_call: TRBJ2-1; cdr3_aa: ASSFIRGAYNEQF
v_call: TRBV6-6; j_call: TRBJ2-5; cdr3_aa: ASRSGTQETQY
v_call: TRBV7-2; j_call: TRBJ2-7; cdr3_aa: ASSFGHRAYEQY
v_call: TRBV20-1; j_call: TRBJ2-4; cdr3_aa: SARGFGGEAKNIQY
v_call: TRBV19; j_call: TRBJ2-1; cdr3_aa: ASSRRQTSDEQF
v_call: TRBV29-1; j_call: TRBJ1-2; cdr3_aa: SVGRTGSGEGYT
v_call: TRBV10-3; j_call: TRBJ1-3; cdr3_aa: AISEPGAFSGNTIY
v_call: TRBV24-1; j_call: TRBJ2-1; cdr3_aa: ATSDPSGGAWNEQF
v_call: TRBV20-1; j_call: TRBJ2-5; cdr3_aa: SARGGRYQETQY
v_call: TRBV4-3; j_call: TRBJ2-1; cdr3_aa: ASSQEGRVLYNEQF
v_call: TRBV28; j_call: TRBJ2-2; cdr3_aa: ASSFFGRGPGELF